What follows are 5 T cell receptor beta chains derived from one specimen sequenced in a study of cytomegalovirus exposure and HLA in healthy donors. Use of 60 Vbeta and 13 Jbeta primers characterized the PCR. The method was immunoSEQ multiplex PCR; TCRdb's version includes in-frame clones alone and lacks a portion of them. The sample carries about 80,000 clones, 70% to 80% recorded once. Material: PBMCs. The source is a human donor in good health.

This clone is medium-sized (0.01 to 0.1%) by share. This rearrangement joins TRBV5-6 to TRBJ1-1, with 7 bases that match TRBD1. Per the germline V gene, CDR1 is SGHDT and CDR2 is YYEEEE. The V segment lost 3 bases and the J segment 6 bases; nucleotides outside the gene matches: 8. This CDR3 contains 14 residues. The CDR3 loop is CASSSRTGTPEAFF. The CDR3 region has the DNA TGTGCCAGCAGCTCCAGGACAGGTACCCCTGAAGCTTTCTTT.

This clone was seen many times. This sequence joins TRBV6-5 and TRBJ2-7, with 10 positions matching TRBD1. Trimming took 4 bases from V and 5 from J; bases not matched to a gene: 5. This CDR3 comprises 14 residues. The V gene's germline CDR1 is MNHEY and CDR2 SVGAGI. The CDR3 DNA sequence: TGTGCCAGCAGTTTCGCCGGACAGGGGGACGAGCAGTACTTC. Its protein product is CASSFAGQGDEQYF.

The V and J genes are TRBV10-3 and TRBJ2-5; TRBD1 aligns across 8 bases. Germline CDR1 reads ENHRY; CDR2 reads SYGVKD. The CDR3 totals 16 residues. Unmatched junction bases numbered 11, after V lost 3 bases and J lost 5 bases. The CDR3 is CAISEIKTGGGETQYF. The CDR3 DNA follows: TGTGCCATCAGTGAAATCAAAACAGGGGGTGGGGAGACCCAGTACTTC.

The CDR3: CASRTHPNSPLHF. The CDR3 region has the DNA TGTGCCAGTCGGACACACCCCAATTCACCCCTCCACTTT. The gene calls are TRBV6-6 and TRBJ1-6, with a weak D call TRBD1 (5 bases). Looked up from germline, CDR1 is MNHNY and CDR2 is SVGAGI (reference sequence). Trimming cost V 9 bases and J 7 bases, with 13 bases left between them. CDR3 length equals 13 residues.

The J gene is TRBJ1-3, the V gene TRBV2; no definite D call. The V gene lost 8 bases and the J gene lost 0 bases, with 5 bases spanning the gap. Germline V gene data show CDR1 as SNHLY and CDR2 as FYNNEI. This CDR3 region has 12 residues. This CDR3 reads CASSGSGNTIYF. CDR3 DNA sequence: TGTGCCAGCTCCGGCTCTGGAAACACCATATATTTT.